The 19 T cell receptor beta chains in this list originate from one sample, sequenced in a study of OX40 agonist ivuxolimab in advanced cancers. Some clones are missing from TCRdb's copy, which holds only in-frame ones; the method was immunoSEQ multiplex PCR. This sample has 90,000 to 150,000 clones, with 85% to 90% found just once. The sequencing used CD4+ or CD8+ T cells sorted from blood, collected in a trial of the OX40 agonist ivuxolimab. The receptors stem from an adult with an advanced solid tumor such as melanoma, head and neck, liver or kidney cancer.

The chain has TRBV28 and TRBJ2-7; D is unclear. Trimming left V 6 bases short and J 7 bases short, with 16 bases between. Looked up from germline, CDR1 is MDHEN and CDR2 is SYDVKM. This CDR3 comprises 13 residues. The CDR3 loop reads CASSPGSPSEQYF. CDR3 nucleotides: TGTGCCAGCAGCCCCGGGTCCCCATCGGAGCAGTACTTC. The complete variable domain, with remaining parts taken from reference TRBV28 and TRBJ2-7, reads DVKVTQSSRYLVKRTGEKVFLECVQDMDHENMFWYRQDPGLGLRLIYFSYDVKMKEKGDIPEGYSVSREKKERFSLILESASTNQTSMYLCASSPGSPSEQYFGPGTRLTVT.

The rearrangement links TRBV30 to TRBJ2-3; 7 bases map to TRBD2. Germline CDR1 reads GTSNPN; CDR2 reads SVGIG (reference sequence). V shed 4 bases, J shed 6 bases, and the junction held 7 bases outside the gene matches. The CDR3 is 13 amino acids. The CDR3 nucleotides read TGTGCCTGGACGGGAGGAGCCTCGGATACGCAGTATTTT. This codes for CAWTGGASDTQYF.

The V gene is TRBV5-1, the J gene TRBJ2-5; D is perhaps TRBD1 (5 bases). CDR1 is SGHRS and CDR2 is YFSETQ in the germline V gene. The V end was cut by 0 bases, the J end by 0 bases, with 15 bases between. CDR3 length equals 17 residues. CDR3 residues: CASSLGARAANQETQYF. In DNA, the CDR3 is TGCGCCAGCAGCTTGGGGGCCAGGGCAGCTAACCAAGAGACCCAGTACTTC.

The chain uses TRBV2 and TRBJ1-3, with D uncertain. With 2 bases removed from V and 6 bases from J, the gap between germline ends came to 11 bases. CDR1 is SNHLY and CDR2 is FYNNEI in the germline V gene. The CDR3 length is 14 residues. As DNA, the CDR3 is TGTGCCAGCAGTGAACGGGCAGTTCAAAACACCATATATTTT. Its translation: CASSERAVQNTIYF.

The genes are TRBV4-3 and TRBJ1-2; D gene ambiguous. Germline V gives CDR1 LGHNA, CDR2 YSLEER. Deletions cut 0 bases from V and 7 bases from J, with 9 bases between. The CDR3 loop spans 13 amino acids. CDR3 nucleotides: TGCGCCAGCAGCCAAGATCCGGTAGGTGGCTACACCTTC. This encodes CASSQDPVGGYTF.

The chain employs TRBV6-1 and TRBJ2-7, with 7 bases lining up with TRBD1. V lost 7 bases to trimming and J lost 6 bases; unmatched junction nucleotides: 12. The CDR3 spans 14 residues. The germline gives CDR1 MNHNS, CDR2 SASEGT. CDR3 protein: CASITGATQGEQYF. CDR3 in DNA: TGTGCCAGCATTACAGGGGCGACGCAAGGCGAGCAGTACTTC.

The genes are TRBV11-2 and TRBJ1-5; D may be TRBD1 (5 bases). This CDR3 spans 15 amino acids. The V end lost 5 bases, the J end lost 3 bases, and 14 bases lay between the germline ends. Germline values: CDR1 SGHAT, CDR2 FQNNGV. The DNA for the CDR3 is TGTGCCAGCAGCGCAGGGTGGGGGTCCAATCAGCCCCAGCATTTT. Its protein product is CASSAGWGSNQPQHF. The whole variable domain, remainder taken from reference TRBV11-2 and TRBJ1-5, is EAGVAQSPRYKIIEKRQSVAFWCNPISGHATLYWYQQILGQGPKLLIQFQNNGVVDDSQLPKDRFSAERLKGVDSTLKIQPAKLEDSAVYLCASSAGWGSNQPQHFGDGTRLSIL.

The chain employs TRBV15 and TRBJ2-6; D remains unclear. Trimming stripped 0 bases from V and 4 bases from J, with 7 bases between. Germline lookup yields CDR1 LNHNV and CDR2 YYDKDF (reference sequence). The CDR3 is made up of 15 amino acids. Written as DNA, the CDR3 is TGTGCCACCAGCAGAGATTCCGCCGGGGCCAACGTCCTGACTTTC. Its translation is CATSRDSAGANVLTF.

The chain joins TRBV28 to TRBJ1-4; the match to TRBD1 covers 7 bases. The junction had 8 bases not matched to a gene; V was cut back by 10 bases and J by 6 bases. Germline lookup yields CDR1 MDHEN and CDR2 SYDVKM. CDR3 length: 13 residues. For the CDR3, the DNA is TGTGCCACCGTGGGACAGTACGATGAAAAACTGTTTTTT. This encodes CATVGQYDEKLFF. The variable domain in full, completed from reference TRBV28 and TRBJ1-4, reads DVKVTQSSRYLVKRTGEKVFLECVQDMDHENMFWYRQDPGLGLRLIYFSYDVKMKEKGDIPEGYSVSREKKERFSLILESASTNQTSMYLCATVGQYDEKLFFGSGTQLSVL.

In its sample, this clone was seen a few times. The V call is TRBV28, the J call TRBJ1-2; 10 bases align to TRBD1. The V gene's germline CDR1 is MDHEN and CDR2 SYDVKM. The trim removed 8 bases at V and 4 bases at J, leaving 4 bases unmatched. CDR3 size: 13 residues. For the CDR3, the DNA is TGTGCCAGCGGACAGGGGGAGGGCTATGGCTACACCTTC. Its translation: CASGQGEGYGYTF.

The genes are TRBV25-1 and TRBJ2-7; tentatively, D is TRBD2 (5 bases). The CDR3 length is 13 residues. V dropped 4 bases and J dropped 2 bases, with 9 bases sitting between them. Germline CDR1 MGHDK, CDR2 SYGVNS. CDR3: CASSAAGTYEQYF. CDR3 in DNA: TGTGCCAGCAGTGCCGCCGGGACCTACGAGCAGTACTTC.

The chain has TRBV7-2 and TRBJ2-3, with TRBD2 matching 7 bases. V shed 3 bases and J 4 bases; nucleotides not matched to a gene: 13. This CDR3 has 17 amino acids. Per germline, CDR1 SGHTA and CDR2 FQGNSA. In DNA, the CDR3 is TGTGCCAGCAGCTTTTTAGCGGGTCCCTCCTCCCCAGATACGCAGTATTTT. Translated, it gives CASSFLAGPSSPDTQYF. The full variable domain, completed using reference TRBV7-2 and TRBJ2-3, is GAGVSQSPSNKVTEKGKDVELRCDPISGHTALYWYRQSLGQGLEFLIYFQGNSAPDKSGLPSDRFSAERTGGSVSTLTIQRTQQEDSAVYLCASSFLAGPSSPDTQYFGPGTRLTVL.

Only one count was recorded for this clone. The chain employs TRBV10-2 and TRBJ2-7; a possible D gene is TRBD2 (6 bases). The CDR3 loop spans 12 amino acids. Germline V gene data show CDR1 as WSHSY and CDR2 as SAAADI. V lost 8 bases, J lost 4 bases, and 12 bases lay in between. The CDR3 region is CASASSGYEQYF. CDR3 bases: TGCGCCAGCGCTAGTAGCGGATACGAGCAGTACTTC.

V and J are TRBV6-5 and TRBJ2-7, with 7 bases fitting TRBD2. This CDR3 has 15 residues. CDR1 and CDR2 from the germline V gene are MNHEY and SVGAGI. V dropped 8 bases and J dropped 1; count of bases not matched to a gene: 11. CDR3 protein: CASGRVRGASYEQYF. The CDR3, as DNA: TGTGCCAGCGGGAGGGTAAGGGGCGCTTCCTACGAGCAGTACTTC.

The chain recombines TRBV27 with TRBJ2-2, with TRBD1 matching 11 bases. Trimming at V came to 6 bases and at J to 5 bases, leaving 11 bases not matched to a gene. In germline, CDR1 is MNHEY, CDR2 SMNVEV (reference sequence). The CDR3 extends over 17 amino acids. The CDR3 bases are TGTGCCAGCAGACTACGCCGGGACAGGGGGAAAACCGGGGAGCTGTTTTTT. It translates to CASRLRRDRGKTGELFF.

The chain is built from TRBV19 and TRBJ1-4; D is perhaps TRBD1 (5 bases). Trimming took off 7 bases at V and 0 bases at J, with 12 bases between the two ends. Germline values: CDR1 LNHDA, CDR2 SQIVND (reference sequence). CDR3 length equals 15 residues. The CDR3 nucleotides read TGTGCCAGTACCGCCCCAGGGCCAACTAATGAAAAACTGTTTTTT. The encoded protein is CASTAPGPTNEKLFF.

In nucleotides, the CDR3 is TGCGCCAGCAGAGATGGGACGGCGAATTCACCCCTCCACTTT. This translates into CASRDGTANSPLHF. The chain employs TRBV10-1 and TRBJ1-6, with D maybe TRBD1 (5 bases). With 6 bases removed from V and 7 bases from J, the gap between germline ends came to 13 bases. Germline CDR1 WNHNN, CDR2 SYGVQD (reference sequence). The CDR3 is made up of 14 amino acids.

This clone came up once. J is TRBJ2-7 and V is TRBV5-1, with no clear D. Trimming took 1 base from V and 0 from J, leaving 14 bases between them. The CDR3 totals 16 residues. Germline CDR1 is SGHRS and CDR2 is YFSETQ. CDR3 sequence: CASSLSSPASSYEQYF. In DNA, the CDR3 is TGCGCCAGCAGCTTGAGTAGTCCTGCGAGCTCCTACGAGCAGTACTTC.

This clone has a single count. This chain uses TRBV5-4 with TRBJ1-2, with D uncertain. The length of the CDR3 is 12 residues. CDR1 is SGHNT and CDR2 is YYREEE in the germline V gene (reference sequence). V was clipped by 2 bases and J by 6 bases, with 8 bases between them. The chain's CDR3 is CASSFGGNGYTF. The CDR3 DNA sequence: TGTGCCAGCAGCTTTGGAGGGAATGGCTACACCTTC.